These T cell receptor beta chains were read from a single sample in a study of OX40 agonist ivuxolimab in advanced cancers. Profiled with immunoSEQ multiplex PCR; TCRdb holds only in-frame clones, not every one. The data contain some 57,000 clones, 92% of them singletons. The source material was CD4+ or CD8+ T cells sorted from blood, sampled in a trial of the OX40 agonist ivuxolimab. All receptors come from an adult with an advanced solid tumor such as melanoma, head and neck, liver or kidney cancer. Both conserved end residues are trimmed from each CDR3.

V gene: TRBV5-4
J gene: TRBJ1-1
CDR3 protein: ASSLGGNTEAF

V gene: TRBV6-6
J gene: TRBJ1-1
CDR3 protein: ASASRLEGNTEAF

V gene: TRBV20-1
J gene: TRBJ2-7
CDR3 protein: SARFHEQY

V gene: TRBV6-5
J gene: TRBJ2-2
CDR3 protein: ASSSTGVTGELF

V gene: TRBV2
J gene: TRBJ1-2
CDR3 protein: ASSAAGEGINYGYT

V gene: TRBV5-1
J gene: TRBJ2-2
CDR3 protein: ASSLANTGELF

V gene: TRBV30
J gene: TRBJ2-2
CDR3 protein: AWSRTGSTGELF

V gene: TRBV5-8
J gene: TRBJ2-1
CDR3 protein: ASSEGLAGGLFEQF

V gene: TRBV5-6
J gene: TRBJ2-3
CDR3 protein: ASSLLAGSTDTQY

V gene: TRBV28
J gene: TRBJ2-3
CDR3 protein: ASSLQGLDTQY

V gene: TRBV25-1
J gene: TRBJ2-5
CDR3 protein: ASSDMVTDTQETQY

V gene: TRBV27
J gene: TRBJ2-7
CDR3 protein: ASSWGRSYEQY

V gene: TRBV6-1
J gene: TRBJ2-3
CDR3 protein: ASSEVGWGTRTDTQY

V gene: TRBV15
J gene: TRBJ1-5
CDR3 protein: ATSRDGQGGQPQH

V gene: TRBV6-5
J gene: TRBJ2-1
CDR3 protein: ASRAAGYNEQF

V gene: TRBV29-1
J gene: TRBJ1-2
CDR3 protein: SAPRQARPYGYT

V gene: TRBV28
J gene: TRBJ1-5
CDR3 protein: ASTLRGFDQPQH

V gene: TRBV4-1
J gene: TRBJ1-4
CDR3 protein: ASSQARRDNEKLF

V gene: TRBV6-5
J gene: TRBJ2-1
CDR3 protein: ASSTRDRVRIEQF

V gene: TRBV6-5
J gene: TRBJ1-3
CDR3 protein: ASSTDGNSGNTIY

V gene: TRBV4-2
J gene: TRBJ1-5
CDR3 protein: ASSQRYHSNQPQH

V gene: TRBV7-8
J gene: TRBJ1-2
CDR3 protein: ASSFSGTAQYYGYT

V gene: TRBV29-1
J gene: TRBJ1-3
CDR3 protein: SAETWDYGNTIY

V gene: TRBV7-3
J gene: TRBJ2-2
CDR3 protein: ASSLGSLGELF

V gene: TRBV6-5
J gene: TRBJ1-2
CDR3 protein: ASSYSIGSYGYT

V gene: TRBV6-5
J gene: TRBJ2-2
CDR3 protein: ASMSNTGELF

V gene: TRBV5-8
J gene: TRBJ1-1
CDR3 protein: ASRDRGYTEAF

V gene: TRBV28
J gene: TRBJ2-7
CDR3 protein: ASSLFASGDYEQY

V gene: TRBV5-4
J gene: TRBJ2-5
CDR3 protein: ASSLEKQPQGYQETQY

V gene: TRBV21-1
J gene: TRBJ2-3
CDR3 protein: ASSFLAGVMVADTQY

V gene: TRBV6-5
J gene: TRBJ2-2
CDR3 protein: ASRRQGESGELF

V gene: TRBV19
J gene: TRBJ1-5
CDR3 protein: ASKGTNSNQPQH

V gene: TRBV9
J gene: TRBJ2-3
CDR3 protein: ASRGAEGPRGTDTQY

V gene: TRBV27
J gene: TRBJ2-1
CDR3 protein: ASTHYNEQF

V gene: TRBV28
J gene: TRBJ2-3
CDR3 protein: ASSLRAASTDTQY

V gene: TRBV4-3
J gene: TRBJ2-7
CDR3 protein: ASSQALEGQMYEQY

V gene: TRBV7-9
J gene: TRBJ2-5
CDR3 protein: ASSLNGPFQETQY

V gene: TRBV28
J gene: TRBJ2-7
CDR3 protein: ASSPPPILAGVYEQY

V gene: TRBV4-3
J gene: TRBJ1-2
CDR3 protein: ASSQEQGGVYGYT

V gene: TRBV28
J gene: TRBJ2-1
CDR3 protein: ASSLVGGGYNEQF

V gene: TRBV4-1
J gene: TRBJ2-7
CDR3 protein: ASSRGGQTGIYEQY

V gene: TRBV9
J gene: TRBJ2-2
CDR3 protein: ASSVGDFPTGELF

V gene: TRBV2
J gene: TRBJ2-3
CDR3 protein: ASSEDPSTDTQY

V gene: TRBV4-1
J gene: TRBJ1-2
CDR3 protein: ASSQGRAHYGYT

V gene: TRBV29-1
J gene: TRBJ1-1
CDR3 protein: SVGGGENTEAF

V gene: TRBV6-5
J gene: TRBJ2-7
CDR3 protein: ASSVDGSPGYEQY

V gene: TRBV6-1
J gene: TRBJ2-7
CDR3 protein: ASSVPGLAGVRQY

V gene: TRBV6-1
J gene: TRBJ1-4
CDR3 protein: ASRQADEKLF